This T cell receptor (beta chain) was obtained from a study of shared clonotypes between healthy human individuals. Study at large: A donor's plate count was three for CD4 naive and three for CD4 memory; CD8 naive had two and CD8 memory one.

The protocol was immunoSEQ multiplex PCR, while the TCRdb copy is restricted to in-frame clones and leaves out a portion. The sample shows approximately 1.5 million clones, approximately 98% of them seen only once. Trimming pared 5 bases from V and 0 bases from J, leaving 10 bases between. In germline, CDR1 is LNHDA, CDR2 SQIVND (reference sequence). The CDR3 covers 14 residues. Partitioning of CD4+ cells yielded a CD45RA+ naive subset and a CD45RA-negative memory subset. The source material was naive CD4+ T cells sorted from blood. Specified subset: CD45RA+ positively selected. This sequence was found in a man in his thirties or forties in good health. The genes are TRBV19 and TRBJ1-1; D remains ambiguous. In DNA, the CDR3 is TGTGCCAGTAGTGGAGGGAGAGTGAACACTGAAGCTTTCTTT. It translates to CASSGGRVNTEAFF.